Shown below are 3 T cell receptor beta chains from a single sample sequenced in a study of T cells in Graves' hyperthyroidism and ophthalmopathy. TCR beta CDR3 regions were amplified from RNA transcripts. First-round RT-PCR targeting the TCR CDR3 was performed with the HTBI primer set. Each CDR3 protein is one row after TCRdb ran MiXCR on the multiplex PCR reads. The table records about 580,000 distinct CDR3 sequences, 35% to 55% of them present only once. The specimen was peripheral blood or thyroid tissue (not recorded which). The receptors here all came from a woman aged 18-29 years with Graves' hyperthyroidism.

This clonotype was observed at least ten times. J is TRBJ2-5 and V is TRBV12-5; D unclear. The CDR3 is 12 residues long. V was cut by 1 base and J by 5 bases, with 5 bases left in between. Germline V gene lookup returns CDR1 LGHNT and CDR2 FRNRAP. CDR3 sequence (DNA): TGTGCTAGTGGTTTGGAACGGGAGACCCAGTACTTC. It yields the protein CASGLERETQYF.

This clonotype has at least ten counts. This chain joins TRBV24-1 and TRBJ2-7; the D gene is possibly TRBD1 (6 bases). The CDR3 is 14 amino acids. Looked up from germline, CDR1 is KGHDR and CDR2 is SFDVKD. Trimming shortened V by 5 bases and J by 5 bases, and 15 bases separated the two germline ends. The chain's CDR3 is CATSAGTLLDEQYF. The CDR3 region has the DNA TGTGCCACCAGTGCCGGGACACTCCTGGACGAGCAGTACTTC.

This clonotype appeared a few times. The J gene is TRBJ2-2, the V gene TRBV6-4, with D possibly matching TRBD1 (6 bases). Trimming pared 3 bases from V and 2 bases from J, leaving 10 bases between. Germline CDR1 reads MRHNA; CDR2 reads SNTAGT. The CDR3 has 15 residues. The CDR3 sequence: CASSEQGYNTGELFF. The CDR3 DNA sequence: TGTGCCAGCAGTGAACAGGGCTACAACACCGGGGAGCTGTTTTTT.